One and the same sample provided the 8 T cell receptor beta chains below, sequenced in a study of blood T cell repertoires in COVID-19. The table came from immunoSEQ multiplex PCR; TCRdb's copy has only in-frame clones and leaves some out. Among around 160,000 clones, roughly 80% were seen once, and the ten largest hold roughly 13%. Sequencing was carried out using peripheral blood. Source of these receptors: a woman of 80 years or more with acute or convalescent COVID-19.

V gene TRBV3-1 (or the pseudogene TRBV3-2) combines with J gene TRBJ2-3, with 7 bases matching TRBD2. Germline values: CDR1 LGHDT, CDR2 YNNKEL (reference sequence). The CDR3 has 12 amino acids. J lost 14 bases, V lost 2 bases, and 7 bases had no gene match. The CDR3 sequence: CASSQLAETPYF. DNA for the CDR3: TGTGCCAGCAGCCAACTAGCGGAGACTCCGTATTTT.

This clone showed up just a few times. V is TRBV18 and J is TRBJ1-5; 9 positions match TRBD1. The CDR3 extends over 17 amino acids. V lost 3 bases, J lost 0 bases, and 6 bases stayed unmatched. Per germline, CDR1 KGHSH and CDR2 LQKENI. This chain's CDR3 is CASSPQGQGDSNQPQHF. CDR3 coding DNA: TGTGCCAGCTCACCCCAGGGACAGGGAGATAGCAATCAGCCCCAGCATTTT.

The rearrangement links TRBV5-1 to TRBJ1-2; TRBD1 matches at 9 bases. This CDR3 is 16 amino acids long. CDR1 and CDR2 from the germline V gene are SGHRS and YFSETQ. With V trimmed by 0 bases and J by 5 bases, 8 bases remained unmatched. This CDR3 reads CASSLGAGTGSYGYTF. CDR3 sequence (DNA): TGCGCCAGCAGCTTGGGGGCCGGGACAGGGAGTTATGGCTACACCTTC.

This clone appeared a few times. The CDR3 DNA reads as TGTGCCTGGAATCCGGGACAGGGGTCTAATGAAAAACTGTTTTTT. Amino acids: CAWNPGQGSNEKLFF. The chain recombines TRBV30 with TRBJ1-4, with 10 bases fitting TRBD1. Germline assignment: CDR1 GTSNPN and CDR2 SVGIG (reference sequence). This CDR3 is 15 amino acids long. V lost 4 bases and J lost 3; bases outside the gene matches: 5.

The CDR3 is CASSIPQGGTEAFF. Here the CDR3 DNA reads TGTGCCAGTAGTATTCCTCAAGGGGGAACTGAAGCTTTCTTT. The rearrangement uses TRBV19 and TRBJ1-1; TRBD1 might be the D (6 bases). The V gene lost 3 bases and the J gene lost 5 bases, with 13 bases spanning the gap. There are 14 residues in the CDR3. Germline V gene data show CDR1 as LNHDA and CDR2 as SQIVND (reference sequence).

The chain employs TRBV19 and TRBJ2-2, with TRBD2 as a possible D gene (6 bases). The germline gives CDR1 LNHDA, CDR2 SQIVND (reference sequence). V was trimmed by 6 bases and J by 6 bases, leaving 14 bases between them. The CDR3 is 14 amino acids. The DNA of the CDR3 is TGTGCCAGTAGCCGGGGAGGAGGGGCCGGGGAGCTGTTTTTT. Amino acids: CASSRGGGAGELFF.

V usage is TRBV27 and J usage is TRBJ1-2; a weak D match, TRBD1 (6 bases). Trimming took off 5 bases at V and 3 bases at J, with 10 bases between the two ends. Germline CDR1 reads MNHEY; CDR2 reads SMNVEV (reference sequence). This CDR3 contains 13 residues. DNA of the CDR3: TGTGCCAGCAGTCCGGACAGCTACTATGGCTACACCTTC. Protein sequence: CASSPDSYYGYTF.

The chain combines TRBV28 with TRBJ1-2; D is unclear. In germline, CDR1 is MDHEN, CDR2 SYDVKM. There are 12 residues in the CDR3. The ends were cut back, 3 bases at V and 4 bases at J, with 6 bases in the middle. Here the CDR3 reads CASSLRAYGYTF. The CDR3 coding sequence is TGTGCCAGCAGTTTGCGCGCCTATGGCTACACCTTC.